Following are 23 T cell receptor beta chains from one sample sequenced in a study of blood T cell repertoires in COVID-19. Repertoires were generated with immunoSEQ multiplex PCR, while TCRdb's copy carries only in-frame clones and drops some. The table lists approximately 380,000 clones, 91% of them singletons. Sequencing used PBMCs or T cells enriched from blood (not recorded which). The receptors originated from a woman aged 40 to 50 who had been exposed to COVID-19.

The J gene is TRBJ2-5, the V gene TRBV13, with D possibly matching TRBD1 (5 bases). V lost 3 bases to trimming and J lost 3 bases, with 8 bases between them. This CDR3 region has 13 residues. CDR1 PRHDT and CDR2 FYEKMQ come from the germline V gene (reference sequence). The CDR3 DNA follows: TGTGCCAGCAGCTTTTCAGGGAAAGAGACCCAGTACTTC. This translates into CASSFSGKETQYF.

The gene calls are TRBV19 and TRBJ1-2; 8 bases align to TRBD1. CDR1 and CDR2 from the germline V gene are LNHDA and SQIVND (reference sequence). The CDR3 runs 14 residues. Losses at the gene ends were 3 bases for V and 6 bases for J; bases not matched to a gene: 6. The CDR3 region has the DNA TGTGCCAGTAGTATGGGGCAGGGGGCGGATGGCTACACCTTC. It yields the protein CASSMGQGADGYTF. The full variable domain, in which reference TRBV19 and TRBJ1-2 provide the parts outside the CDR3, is DGGITQSPKYLFRKEGQNVTLSCEQNLNHDAMYWYRQDPGQGLRLIYYSQIVNDFQKGDIAEGYSVSREKKESFPLTVTSAQKNPTAFYLCASSMGQGADGYTFGSGTRLTVV.

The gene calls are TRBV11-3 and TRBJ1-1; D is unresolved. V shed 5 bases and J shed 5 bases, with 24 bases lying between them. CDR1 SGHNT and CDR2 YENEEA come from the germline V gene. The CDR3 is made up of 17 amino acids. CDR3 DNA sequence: TGTGCCAGCAGCCCCTCGGGAGGGCGGCCGTGGGTGACTGAAGCTTTCTTT. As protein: CASSPSGGRPWVTEAFF.

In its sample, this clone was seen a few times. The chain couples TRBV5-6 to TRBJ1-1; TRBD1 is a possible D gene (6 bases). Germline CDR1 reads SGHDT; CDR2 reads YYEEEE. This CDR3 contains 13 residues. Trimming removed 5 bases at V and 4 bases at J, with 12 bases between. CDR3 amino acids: CASRGPGATEAFF. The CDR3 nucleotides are TGTGCCAGCAGGGGTCCAGGGGCCACTGAAGCTTTCTTT.

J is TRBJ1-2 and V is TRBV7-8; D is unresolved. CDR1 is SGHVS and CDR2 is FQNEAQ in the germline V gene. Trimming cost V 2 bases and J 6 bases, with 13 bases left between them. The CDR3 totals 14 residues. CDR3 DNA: TGTGCCAGCAGCTTATCCGGAGTCCATAATGGCTACACCTTC. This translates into CASSLSGVHNGYTF.

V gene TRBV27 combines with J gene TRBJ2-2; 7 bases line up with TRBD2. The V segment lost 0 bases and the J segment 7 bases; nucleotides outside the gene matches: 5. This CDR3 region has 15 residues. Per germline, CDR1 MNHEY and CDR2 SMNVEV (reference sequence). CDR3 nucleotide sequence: TGTGCCAGCAGTTTATCGACGGGGGGAGTCGGGGAGCTGTTTTTT. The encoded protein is CASSLSTGGVGELFF.

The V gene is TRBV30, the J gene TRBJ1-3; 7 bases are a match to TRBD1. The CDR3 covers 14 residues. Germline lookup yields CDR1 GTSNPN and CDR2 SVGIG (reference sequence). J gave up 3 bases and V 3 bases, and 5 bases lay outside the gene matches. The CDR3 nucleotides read TGTGCCTGGAGGGAGGGGGCGCGTGGAAACACCATATATTTT. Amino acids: CAWREGARGNTIYF.

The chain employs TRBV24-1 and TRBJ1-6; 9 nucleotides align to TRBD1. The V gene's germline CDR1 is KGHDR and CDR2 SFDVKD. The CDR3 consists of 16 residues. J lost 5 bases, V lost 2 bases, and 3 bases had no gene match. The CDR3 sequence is CATSDSRDRDNSPLHF. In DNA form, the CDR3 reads TGTGCCACCAGTGATTCTCGGGACAGGGATAATTCACCCCTCCACTTT.

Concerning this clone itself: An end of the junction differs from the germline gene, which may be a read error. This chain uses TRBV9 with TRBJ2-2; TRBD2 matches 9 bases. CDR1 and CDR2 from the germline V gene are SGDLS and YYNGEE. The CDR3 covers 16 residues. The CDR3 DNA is TGTGCCAGCAGCCTTAGAGATAGCGGGGGCACCGGAGAGCTGTTTTTT. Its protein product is CASSLRDSGGTGELFF.

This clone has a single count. The CDR3 sequence: CATRPSGEAQYF. CDR3 in DNA: TGTGCCACCCGCCCTAGCGGGGAGGCGCAGTATTTT. The chain links TRBV6-5 to TRBJ2-3; 9 positions match TRBD2. V trimming: 10 bases; J trimming: 10 bases; junction bases outside the gene matches: 9. Germline CDR1 MNHEY, CDR2 SVGAGI. This CDR3 has 12 amino acids.

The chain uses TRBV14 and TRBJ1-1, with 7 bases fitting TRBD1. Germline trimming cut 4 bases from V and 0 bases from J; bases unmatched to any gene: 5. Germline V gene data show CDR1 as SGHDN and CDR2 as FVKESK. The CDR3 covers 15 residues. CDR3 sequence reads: CASSPPDRLNTEAFF. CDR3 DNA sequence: TGTGCCAGCAGCCCCCCGGACAGGCTGAACACTGAAGCTTTCTTT.

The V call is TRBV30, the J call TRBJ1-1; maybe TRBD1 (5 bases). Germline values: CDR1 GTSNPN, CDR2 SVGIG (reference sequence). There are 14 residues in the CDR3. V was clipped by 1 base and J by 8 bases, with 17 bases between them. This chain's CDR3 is CAWSALGGGGEAFF. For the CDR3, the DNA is TGTGCCTGGAGTGCTCTTGGGGGAGGTGGCGAAGCTTTCTTT.

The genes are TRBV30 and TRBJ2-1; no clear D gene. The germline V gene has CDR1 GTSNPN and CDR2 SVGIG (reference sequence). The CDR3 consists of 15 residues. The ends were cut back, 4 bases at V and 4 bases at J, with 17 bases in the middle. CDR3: CAWTRLTGLYNEQFF. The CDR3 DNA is TGTGCCTGGACCCGCCTTACGGGTCTGTACAATGAGCAGTTCTTC.

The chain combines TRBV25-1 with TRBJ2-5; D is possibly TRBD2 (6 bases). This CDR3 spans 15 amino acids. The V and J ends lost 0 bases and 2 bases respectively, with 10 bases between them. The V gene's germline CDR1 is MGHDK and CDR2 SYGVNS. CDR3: CASSEYLSGQETQYF. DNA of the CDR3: TGTGCCAGCAGTGAATATCTTAGCGGACAAGAGACCCAGTACTTC.

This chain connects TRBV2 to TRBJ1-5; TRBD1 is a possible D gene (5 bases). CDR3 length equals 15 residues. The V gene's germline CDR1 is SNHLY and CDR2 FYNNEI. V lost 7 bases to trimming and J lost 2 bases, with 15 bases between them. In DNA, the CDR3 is TGTGCCAGCAACCTGAACGGACAAGGCAATCAGCCCCAGCATTTT. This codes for CASNLNGQGNQPQHF.

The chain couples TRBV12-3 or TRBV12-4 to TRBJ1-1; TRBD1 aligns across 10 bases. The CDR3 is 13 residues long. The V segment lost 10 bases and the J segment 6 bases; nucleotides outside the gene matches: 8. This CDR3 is CANKDRGEAEAFF. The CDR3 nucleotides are TGTGCCAATAAGGACAGGGGGGAGGCTGAAGCTTTCTTT.

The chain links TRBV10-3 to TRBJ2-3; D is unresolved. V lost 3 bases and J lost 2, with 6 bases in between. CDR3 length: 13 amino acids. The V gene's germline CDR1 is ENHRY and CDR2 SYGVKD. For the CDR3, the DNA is TGTGCCATCAGTGAAGCATACACAGATACGCAGTATTTT. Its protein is CAISEAYTDTQYF.

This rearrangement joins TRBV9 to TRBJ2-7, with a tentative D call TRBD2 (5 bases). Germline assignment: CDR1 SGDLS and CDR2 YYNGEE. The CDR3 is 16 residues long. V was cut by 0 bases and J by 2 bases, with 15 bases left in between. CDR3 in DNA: TGTGCCAGCAGCGTAGATGGCACTAGTACCACCTACGAGCAGTACTTC. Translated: CASSVDGTSTTYEQYF.

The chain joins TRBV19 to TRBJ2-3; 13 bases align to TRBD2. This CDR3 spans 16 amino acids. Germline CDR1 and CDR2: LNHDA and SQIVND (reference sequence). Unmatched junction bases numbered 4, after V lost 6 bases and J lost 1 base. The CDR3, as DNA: TGTGCCAGTAGGATGGGACTAGCGGGGCGCACAGATACGCAGTATTTT. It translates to CASRMGLAGRTDTQYF. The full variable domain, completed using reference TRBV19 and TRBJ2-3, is DGGITQSPKYLFRKEGQNVTLSCEQNLNHDAMYWYRQDPGQGLRLIYYSQIVNDFQKGDIAEGYSVSREKKESFPLTVTSAQKNPTAFYLCASRMGLAGRTDTQYFGPGTRLTVL.

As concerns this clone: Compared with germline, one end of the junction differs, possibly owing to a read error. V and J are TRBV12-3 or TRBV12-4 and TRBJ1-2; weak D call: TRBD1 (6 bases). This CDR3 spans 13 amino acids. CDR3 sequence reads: CASSKPGQGPRGF. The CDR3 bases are TGTGCCAGCAGCAAGCCGGGACAAGGCCCCCGAGGCTTC.

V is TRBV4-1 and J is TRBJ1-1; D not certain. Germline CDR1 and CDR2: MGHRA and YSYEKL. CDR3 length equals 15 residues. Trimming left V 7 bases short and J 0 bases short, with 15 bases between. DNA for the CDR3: TGCGCCAGCACCCATATAGTCGGGGTGAACACTGAAGCTTTCTTT. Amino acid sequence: CASTHIVGVNTEAFF.

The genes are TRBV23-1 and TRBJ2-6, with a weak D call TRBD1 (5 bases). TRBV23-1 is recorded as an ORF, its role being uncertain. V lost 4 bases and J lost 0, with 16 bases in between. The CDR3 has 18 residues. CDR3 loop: CASSRRNRKNSGANVLTF. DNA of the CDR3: TGCGCCAGCAGTCGACGGAACAGGAAGAACTCTGGGGCCAACGTCCTGACTTTC.

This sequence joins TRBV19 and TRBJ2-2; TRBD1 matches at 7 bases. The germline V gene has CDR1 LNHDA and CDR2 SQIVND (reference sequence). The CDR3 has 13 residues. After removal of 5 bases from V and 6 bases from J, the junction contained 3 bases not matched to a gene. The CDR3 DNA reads TGTGCCAGTAGTGAGGGGGCTGCCGGGGAGCTGTTTTTT. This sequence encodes CASSEGAAGELFF. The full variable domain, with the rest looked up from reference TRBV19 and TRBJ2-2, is DGGITQSPKYLFRKEGQNVTLSCEQNLNHDAMYWYRQDPGQGLRLIYYSQIVNDFQKGDIAEGYSVSREKKESFPLTVTSAQKNPTAFYLCASSEGAAGELFFGEGSRLTVL.